Below are 8 T cell receptor beta chains sequenced from a single sample in a study of cytomegalovirus exposure and HLA in healthy donors. Sequenced by immunoSEQ multiplex PCR; TCRdb stores in-frame clones only, minus some. The repertoire holds 200,000 to 250,000 clones, 80% to 90% seen once, with 1.5% to 2.5% in the top ten. Sequencing was carried out using PBMCs. The receptors here all came from a woman under 30 in good health and CMV-seropositive.

The rearrangement uses TRBV5-1 and TRBJ2-1, with TRBD2 identical over 11 bases. Germline CDR1 reads SGHRS; CDR2 reads YFSETQ. Trimming at V came to 2 bases and at J to 3 bases, leaving 4 bases not matched to a gene. CDR3 length: 16 residues. The CDR3 bases are TGCGCCAGCAGCTTAGGAACTAGCGGGGGCTACAATGAGCAGTTCTTC. As protein: CASSLGTSGGYNEQFF. Full variable domain (outside the CDR3, taken from reference TRBV5-1 and TRBJ2-1): KAGVTQTPRYLIKTRGQQVTLSCSPISGHRSVSWYQQTPGQGLQFLFEYFSETQRNKGNFPGRFSGRQFSNSRSEMNVSTLELGDSALYLCASSLGTSGGYNEQFFGPGTRLTVL.

This chain joins TRBV28 and TRBJ2-7, with 7 bases aligning to TRBD1. The CDR3 is made up of 15 amino acids. Germline V gene lookup returns CDR1 MDHEN and CDR2 SYDVKM. Unmatched junction bases numbered 8, after V lost 4 bases and J lost 2 bases. The CDR3 DNA reads TGTGCCAGCAGTTCCGAGTGGCAGGGGGCCTACGAGCAGTACTTC. Amino acids: CASSSEWQGAYEQYF.

This clone was observed once. The chain couples TRBV9 to TRBJ2-2; D is unclear. CDR3 length: 14 amino acids. Trimming took 2 bases from V and 4 from J, leaving 9 bases between them. Germline CDR1 and CDR2: SGDLS and YYNGEE. This CDR3 reads CASSVLESTGELFF. The CDR3 region has the DNA TGTGCCAGCAGCGTCCTTGAGAGCACCGGGGAGCTGTTTTTT. The complete variable domain, with remaining parts taken from reference TRBV9 and TRBJ2-2, reads DSGVTQTPKHLITATGQRVTLRCSPRSGDLSVYWYQQSLDQGLQFLIQYYNGEERAKGNILERFSAQQFPDLHSELNLSSLELGDSALYFCASSVLESTGELFFGEGSRLTVL.

The CDR3 is CASSGERADRNEQFF. DNA of the CDR3: TGTGCCAGCAGCGGAGAGCGGGCAGATCGGAATGAGCAGTTCTTC. The J gene is TRBJ2-1, the V gene TRBV9; D perhaps matches TRBD2 (6 bases). Germline V lookup: CDR1 SGDLS, CDR2 YYNGEE. The germline V and J ends were trimmed by 3 bases and 7 bases, with 17 bases remaining between them. This CDR3 is built from 15 residues.

This clone was counted a single time. The rearrangement joins TRBV6-5 to TRBJ2-2; tentative D call: TRBD1 (6 bases). The CDR3 runs 14 residues. CDR1 and CDR2 (germline): MNHEY, SVGAGI. Trimming cost V 10 bases and J 2 bases, with 14 bases left between them. The CDR3 DNA sequence: TGTGCCACCTCCCAGGGGAGAAACACCGGGGAGCTGTTTTTT. This translates into CATSQGRNTGELFF.

V and J are TRBV9 and TRBJ1-3, with D unresolved. V was trimmed by 3 bases and J by 2 bases, leaving 9 bases between them. The CDR3 totals 14 residues. CDR1 and CDR2 from the germline V gene are SGDLS and YYNGEE. CDR3 sequence reads: CASSAPTAGNTIYF. The CDR3 region has the DNA TGTGCCAGCAGCGCCCCAACTGCTGGAAACACCATATATTTT. Combining the CDR3 with reference TRBV9 and TRBJ1-3 gives the whole variable domain DSGVTQTPKHLITATGQRVTLRCSPRSGDLSVYWYQQSLDQGLQFLIQYYNGEERAKGNILERFSAQQFPDLHSELNLSSLELGDSALYFCASSAPTAGNTIYFGEGSWLTVV.

The V and J genes are TRBV19 and TRBJ1-1; D uncertain. V shed 6 bases and J shed 2 bases, with 19 bases lying between them. CDR1 and CDR2 from the germline V gene are LNHDA and SQIVND (reference sequence). The CDR3 is 16 amino acids. The CDR3: CASSPARGLRNTEAFF. CDR3 nucleotides: TGTGCCAGTAGCCCGGCACGCGGTCTGCGAAACACTGAAGCTTTCTTT.

The genes are TRBV10-3 and TRBJ1-1; 9 positions match TRBD1. This CDR3 contains 14 residues. V lost 6 bases to trimming and J lost 1 base; unmatched junction nucleotides: 3. Germline V gives CDR1 ENHRY, CDR2 SYGVKD. The CDR3 is CAISWDRENTEAFF. Written as DNA, the CDR3 is TGTGCCATCAGCTGGGACAGGGAGAACACTGAAGCTTTCTTT.